This record concerns one T cell receptor beta chain sequence. The antigen remains unidentified. Trimming removed 5 bases from V and 0 bases from J, with 8 bases in between. CDR1 and CDR2 (germline): SGHAT, FQDESV (reference sequence). The CDR3 length is 14 residues. The source of the sample is a study of glioma-infiltrating T cells. As for the study in general: About 1 million peripheral T cells were targeted at roughly 4- to 11-fold coverage.

TCR alpha and beta CDR3 regions were amplified from RNA using iRepertoire nested multiplex PCR. In TCRdb, the multiplex PCR reads were re-called with MiXCR into one record per CDR3 protein. The table records around 350,000 distinct CDR3 sequences, approximately 42% of them present only once. Study-wide points: Above-expected tissue-blood divergence occurred in all gliomas, most in low-grade ones.

The sample comprised glioma tissue, nonneoplastic brain tissue, or PBMCs (not recorded which). The V and J genes are TRBV11-1 and TRBJ2-1; no reliable D call. This sequence was found in a human donor with low-grade glioma or glioblastoma, undergoing nonglioma brain surgery, or in good health (not recorded which). The CDR3 DNA reads TGTGCCAGCAGCCAAGTAACCTCCTACAATGAGCAGTTCTTC. Translation: CASSQVTSYNEQFF.